This T cell receptor beta chain was sequenced in a study of glioma-infiltrating T cells after dendritic cell vaccination. Study results and limitations: Survival was not directly related to TCR clonality in these patients.

Counting both end residues, the CDR3 totals 16 amino acids. The germline gives CDR1 SQVTM, CDR2 ANQGSEA. This table comes from immunoSEQ multiplex PCR, and its TCRdb copy is limited to in-frame clones, with some not included. The data show tens of thousands of clones, roughly 82% seen once. Before vaccination, two weeks after the third vaccination, and at progression, PBMC were collected. Points on this clone: Its antigen is undetermined. The DNA is omitted, as the CDR3 cannot be located on it reliably, and the CDR3 follows TCRdb's listing.

The sequencing used blood, collected before dendritic cell vaccination. The rearrangement joins TRBV29-1 to TRBJ2-1; the table's D call, TRBD2, was not checked against the DNA. The source is a human donor with glioblastoma. CDR3 loop: CSVLKTSDYFGNEQFF.